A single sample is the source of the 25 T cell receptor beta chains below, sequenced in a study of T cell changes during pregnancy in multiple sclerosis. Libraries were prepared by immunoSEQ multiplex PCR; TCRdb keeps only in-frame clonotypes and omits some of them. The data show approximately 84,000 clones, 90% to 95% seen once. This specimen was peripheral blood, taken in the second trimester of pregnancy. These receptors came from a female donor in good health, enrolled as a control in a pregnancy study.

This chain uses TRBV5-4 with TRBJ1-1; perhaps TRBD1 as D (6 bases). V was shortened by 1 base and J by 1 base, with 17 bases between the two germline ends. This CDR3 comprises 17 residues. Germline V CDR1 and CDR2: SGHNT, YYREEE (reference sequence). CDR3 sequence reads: CASSLKGQGYSNTEAFF. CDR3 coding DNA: TGTGCCAGCAGCTTGAAAGGGCAGGGGTATTCGAACACTGAAGCTTTCTTT.

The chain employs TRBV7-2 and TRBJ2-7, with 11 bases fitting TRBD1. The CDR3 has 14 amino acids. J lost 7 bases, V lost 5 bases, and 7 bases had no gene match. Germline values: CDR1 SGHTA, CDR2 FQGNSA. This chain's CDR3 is CASSPSRDRGEQYF. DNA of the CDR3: TGTGCCAGCAGCCCGAGCCGGGACAGGGGGGAGCAGTACTTC.

The CDR3 spells CASSLDGYRGRDGYTF. The CDR3 DNA sequence: TGTGCCAGCAGCTTAGATGGGTACAGGGGGCGCGATGGCTACACCTTC. The chain uses TRBV7-9 and TRBJ1-2; 9 bases align to TRBD1. The CDR3 contains 16 residues. CDR1 SEHNR and CDR2 FQNEAQ come from the germline V gene (reference sequence). J lost 6 bases, V lost 1 base, and 9 bases had no gene match.

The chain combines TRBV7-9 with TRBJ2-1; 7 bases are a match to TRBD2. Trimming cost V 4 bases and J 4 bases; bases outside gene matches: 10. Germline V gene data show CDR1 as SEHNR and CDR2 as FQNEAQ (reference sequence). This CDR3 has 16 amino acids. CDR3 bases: TGTGCCAGCAGCTCCGAATCAGCGGGATTATACAATGAGCAGTTCTTC. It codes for CASSSESAGLYNEQFF.

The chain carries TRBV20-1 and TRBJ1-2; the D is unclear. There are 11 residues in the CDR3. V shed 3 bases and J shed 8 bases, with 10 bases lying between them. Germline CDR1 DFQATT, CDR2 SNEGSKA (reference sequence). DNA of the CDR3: TGCAGTGCTAGGCACAGTGGGGGCTACACCTTC. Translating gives CSARHSGGYTF.

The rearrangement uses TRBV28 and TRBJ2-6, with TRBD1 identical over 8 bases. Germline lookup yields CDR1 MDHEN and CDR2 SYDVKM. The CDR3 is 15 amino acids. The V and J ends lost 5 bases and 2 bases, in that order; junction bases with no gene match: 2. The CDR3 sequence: CASSGQGAGANVLTF. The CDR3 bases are TGTGCCAGCAGTGGACAGGGTGCTGGGGCCAACGTCCTGACTTTC.

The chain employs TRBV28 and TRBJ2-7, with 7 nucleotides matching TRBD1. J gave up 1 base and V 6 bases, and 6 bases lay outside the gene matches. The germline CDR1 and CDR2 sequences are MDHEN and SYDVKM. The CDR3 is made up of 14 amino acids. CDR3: CASRATGESYEQYF. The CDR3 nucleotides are TGTGCCAGCAGGGCCACAGGGGAATCCTACGAGCAGTACTTC. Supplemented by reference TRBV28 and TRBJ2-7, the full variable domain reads DVKVTQSSRYLVKRTGEKVFLECVQDMDHENMFWYRQDPGLGLRLIYFSYDVKMKEKGDIPEGYSVSREKKERFSLILESASTNQTSMYLCASRATGESYEQYFGPGTRLTVT.

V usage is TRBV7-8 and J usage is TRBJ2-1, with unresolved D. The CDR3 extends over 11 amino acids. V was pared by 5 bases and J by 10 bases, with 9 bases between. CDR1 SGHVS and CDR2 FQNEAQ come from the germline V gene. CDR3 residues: CASSDTMEQFF. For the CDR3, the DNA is TGTGCCAGCAGCGATACAATGGAGCAGTTCTTC.

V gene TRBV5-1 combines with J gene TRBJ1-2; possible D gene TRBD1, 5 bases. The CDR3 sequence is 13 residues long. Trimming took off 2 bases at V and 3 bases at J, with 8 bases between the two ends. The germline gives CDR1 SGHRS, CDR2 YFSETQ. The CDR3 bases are TGCGCCAGCAGCTTCTCAGGGTACTATGGCTACACCTTC. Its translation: CASSFSGYYGYTF.

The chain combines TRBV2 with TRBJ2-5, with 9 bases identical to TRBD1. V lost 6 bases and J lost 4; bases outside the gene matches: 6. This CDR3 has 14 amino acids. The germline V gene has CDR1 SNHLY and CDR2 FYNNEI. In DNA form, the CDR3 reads TGTGCCAGCAGGGCGGGACAGGGTGGAGAGACCCAGTACTTC. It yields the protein CASRAGQGGETQYF.

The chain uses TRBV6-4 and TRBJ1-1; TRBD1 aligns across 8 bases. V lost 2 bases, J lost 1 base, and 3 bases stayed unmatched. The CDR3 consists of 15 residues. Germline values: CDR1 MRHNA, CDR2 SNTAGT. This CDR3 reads CASSDPGTGNTEAFF. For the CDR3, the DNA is TGTGCCAGCAGTGACCCAGGGACAGGGAACACTGAAGCTTTCTTT.

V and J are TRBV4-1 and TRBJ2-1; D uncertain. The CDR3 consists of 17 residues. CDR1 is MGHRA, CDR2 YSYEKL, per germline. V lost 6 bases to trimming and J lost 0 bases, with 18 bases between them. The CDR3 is CASSPSFASSSYNEQFF. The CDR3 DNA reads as TGCGCCAGCAGTCCCAGTTTCGCCTCTAGCTCCTACAATGAGCAGTTCTTC.

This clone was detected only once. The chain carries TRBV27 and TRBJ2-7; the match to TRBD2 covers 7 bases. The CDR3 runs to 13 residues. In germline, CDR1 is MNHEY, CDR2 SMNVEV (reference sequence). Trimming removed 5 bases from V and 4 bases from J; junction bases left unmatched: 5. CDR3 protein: CASSPGGLYEQYF. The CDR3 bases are TGTGCCAGCAGTCCCGGGGGACTATACGAGCAGTACTTC.

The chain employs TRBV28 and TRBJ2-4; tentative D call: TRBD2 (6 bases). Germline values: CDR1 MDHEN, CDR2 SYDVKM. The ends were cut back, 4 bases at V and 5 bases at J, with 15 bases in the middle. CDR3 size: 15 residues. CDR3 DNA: TGTGCCAGCAGTTCCCGCGGTAGCGGCCAAAACATTCAGTACTTC. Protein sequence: CASSSRGSGQNIQYF. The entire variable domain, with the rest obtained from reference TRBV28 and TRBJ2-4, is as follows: DVKVTQSSRYLVKRTGEKVFLECVQDMDHENMFWYRQDPGLGLRLIYFSYDVKMKEKGDIPEGYSVSREKKERFSLILESASTNQTSMYLCASSSRGSGQNIQYFGAGTRLSVL.

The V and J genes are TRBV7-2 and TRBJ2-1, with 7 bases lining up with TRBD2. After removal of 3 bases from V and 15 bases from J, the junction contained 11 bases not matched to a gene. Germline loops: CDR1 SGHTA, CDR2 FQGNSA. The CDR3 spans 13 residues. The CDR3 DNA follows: TGTGCCAGCAGCTTCACTGAACTAGCGAACAGGTTCTTC. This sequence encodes CASSFTELANRFF. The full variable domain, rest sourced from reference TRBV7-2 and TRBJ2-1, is GAGVSQSPSNKVTEKGKDVELRCDPISGHTALYWYRQSLGQGLEFLIYFQGNSAPDKSGLPSDRFSAERTGGSVSTLTIQRTQQEDSAVYLCASSFTELANRFFGPGTRLTVL.

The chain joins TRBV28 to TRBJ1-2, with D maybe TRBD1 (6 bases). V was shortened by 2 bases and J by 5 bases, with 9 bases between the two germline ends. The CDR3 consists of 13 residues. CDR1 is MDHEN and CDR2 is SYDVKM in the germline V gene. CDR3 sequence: CASSLGRGYGYTF. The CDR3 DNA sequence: TGTGCCAGCAGTTTAGGCAGGGGATATGGCTACACCTTC.

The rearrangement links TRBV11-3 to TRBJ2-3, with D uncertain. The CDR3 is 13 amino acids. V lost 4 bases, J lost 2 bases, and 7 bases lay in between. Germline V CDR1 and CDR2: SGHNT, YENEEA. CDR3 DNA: TGTGCCAGCAGCTCGTCTTCCACAGATACGCAGTATTTT. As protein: CASSSSSTDTQYF.

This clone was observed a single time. This CDR3 reads CASSFQPGPGNEQFF. CDR3 bases: TGTGCCAGCAGTTTTCAGCCAGGGCCTGGAAATGAGCAGTTCTTC. The chain uses TRBV28 and TRBJ2-1, with a possible D match to TRBD1 (5 bases). CDR3 length: 15 amino acids. Trimming left V 3 bases short and J 7 bases short, with 16 bases between. Germline V gene lookup returns CDR1 MDHEN and CDR2 SYDVKM.

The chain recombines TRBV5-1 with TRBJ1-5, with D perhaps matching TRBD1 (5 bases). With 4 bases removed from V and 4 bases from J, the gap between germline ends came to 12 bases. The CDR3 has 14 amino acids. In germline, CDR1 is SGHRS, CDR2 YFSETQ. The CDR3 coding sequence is TGCGCCAGCAGCCCCGGACAAGCTAATCAGCCCCAGCATTTT. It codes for CASSPGQANQPQHF. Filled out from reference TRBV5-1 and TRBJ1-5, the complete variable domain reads KAGVTQTPRYLIKTRGQQVTLSCSPISGHRSVSWYQQTPGQGLQFLFEYFSETQRNKGNFPGRFSGRQFSNSRSEMNVSTLELGDSALYLCASSPGQANQPQHFGDGTRLSIL.

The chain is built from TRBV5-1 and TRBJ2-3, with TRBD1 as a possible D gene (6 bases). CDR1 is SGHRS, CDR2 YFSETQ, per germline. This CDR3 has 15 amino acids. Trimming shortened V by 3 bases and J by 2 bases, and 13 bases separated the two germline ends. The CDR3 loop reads CASSYRTDFTDTQYF. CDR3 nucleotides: TGCGCCAGCAGCTATCGGACAGATTTCACAGATACGCAGTATTTT. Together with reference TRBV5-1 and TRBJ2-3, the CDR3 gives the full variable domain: KAGVTQTPRYLIKTRGQQVTLSCSPISGHRSVSWYQQTPGQGLQFLFEYFSETQRNKGNFPGRFSGRQFSNSRSEMNVSTLELGDSALYLCASSYRTDFTDTQYFGPGTRLTVL.

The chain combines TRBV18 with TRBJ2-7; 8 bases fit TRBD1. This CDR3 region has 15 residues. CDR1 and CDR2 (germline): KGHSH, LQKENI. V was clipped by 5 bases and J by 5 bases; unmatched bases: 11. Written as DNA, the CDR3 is TGTGCCAGCTCAAGCACATCTGGACAGGGAGACGAGCAGTACTTC. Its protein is CASSSTSGQGDEQYF.

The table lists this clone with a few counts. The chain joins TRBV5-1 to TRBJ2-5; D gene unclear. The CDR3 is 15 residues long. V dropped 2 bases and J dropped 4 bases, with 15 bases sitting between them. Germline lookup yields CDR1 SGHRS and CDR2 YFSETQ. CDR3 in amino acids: CASSFTPTSGETQYF. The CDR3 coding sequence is TGCGCCAGCAGCTTCACCCCAACGTCCGGAGAGACCCAGTACTTC.

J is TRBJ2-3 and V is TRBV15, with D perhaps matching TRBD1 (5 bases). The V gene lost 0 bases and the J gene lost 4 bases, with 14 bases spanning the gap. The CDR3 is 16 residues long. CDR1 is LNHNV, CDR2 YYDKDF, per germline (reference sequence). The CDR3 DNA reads TGTGCCACCAGCAGAGATTCAGGGTTGAGCGCAGATACGCAGTATTTT. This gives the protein CATSRDSGLSADTQYF.

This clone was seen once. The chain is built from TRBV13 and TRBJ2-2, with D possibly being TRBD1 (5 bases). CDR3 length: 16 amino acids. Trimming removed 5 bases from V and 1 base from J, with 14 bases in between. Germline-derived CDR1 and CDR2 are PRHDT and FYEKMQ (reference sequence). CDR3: CASSPRGRGNTGELFF. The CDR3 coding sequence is TGTGCCAGCAGCCCTCGAGGTAGGGGGAACACCGGGGAGCTGTTTTTT.

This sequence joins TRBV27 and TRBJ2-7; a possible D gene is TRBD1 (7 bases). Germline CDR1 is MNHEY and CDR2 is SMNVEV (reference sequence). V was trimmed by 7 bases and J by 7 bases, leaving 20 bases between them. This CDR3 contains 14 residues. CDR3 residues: CASTQQAGGREQYF. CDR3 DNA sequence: TGTGCCAGCACCCAGCAAGCAGGGGGGAGGGAGCAGTACTTC.